The rows below give T cell receptor beta chains drawn from one sample of a study of cytomegalovirus exposure and HLA in healthy donors. Assay used: immunoSEQ multiplex PCR; TCRdb lists only in-frame clones, some missing. The data hold 160,000 or so clones, with around 79% observed a single time. Specimen: PBMCs. The receptors stem from a woman aged 35 to 49 in good health and CMV-seronegative. CDR3s include the opening cysteine and the closing phenylalanine or tryptophan. The order of the fields is J gene, D gene, clone size, V gene, CDR3 DNA, CDR3 protein. A D gene is named only where the DNA matches it firmly. Size is omitted from some rows. Given values are once, few, many or a class for expanded clones.

TRBJ2-7	TRBD1	NA	TRBV9	TGTGCCAGCAGCTTACGGACAGGAGGCTACGAGCAGTACTTC	CASSLRTGGYEQYF
TRBJ2-3	TRBD1	NA	TRBV5-1	TGCGCCAGCAGGGGACAGCCTGTCTCCACAGATACGCAGTATTTT	CASRGQPVSTDTQYF
TRBJ2-7	TRBD1	NA	TRBV5-1	TGCGCCAGCAGCGGGCCGGGACAGGGGATTCGGGAGCAGTACTTC	CASSGPGQGIREQYF
TRBJ2-5	NA	few	TRBV11-2	TGTGCCAGCAGCGAAGGGGGGGGGCCGGAGACCCAGTACTTC	CASSEGGGPETQYF
TRBJ1-2	NA	NA	TRBV5-6	TGTGCCAGCAGTTACCTTGAGGCTAACTATGGCTACACCTTC	CASSYLEANYGYTF
TRBJ1-1	TRBD1	NA	TRBV7-2	TGTGCCAGCAGCTGGGGACAGGGGGCTTTTTCGCCCCTTGAAGCTTTCTTT	CASSWGQGAFSPLEAFF
TRBJ1-6	NA	once	TRBV9	TGTGCCAGCAGCCCGCGAGCAGGGTGGAATTCACCCCTCCACTTT	CASSPRAGWNSPLHF
TRBJ1-1	NA	few	TRBV5-4	TGTGCCAGCAGCCCGGGTCCCGTAGAAACTGAAGCTTTCTTT	CASSPGPVETEAFF
TRBJ1-6	NA	NA	TRBV5-1	TGCGCCAGCAGCTCCGCAGGGGCCAATTCACCCCTCCACTTT	CASSSAGANSPLHF
TRBJ2-5	TRBD2	NA	TRBV9	TGTGCCAGCAGCGTAGAAGCGGGAGCAGGGACCCAGTACTTC	CASSVEAGAGTQYF
TRBJ2-7	NA	NA	TRBV30	TGTGCCTGGAGTTTAGGGGGCTACGAGCAGTACTTC	CAWSLGGYEQYF
TRBJ1-1	TRBD1	NA	TRBV2	TGTGCCAGCACCTTCGACAGGGGGTGGACTGAAGCTTTCTTT	CASTFDRGWTEAFF
TRBJ2-5	TRBD1	NA	TRBV7-3	TGTGCCAGCAGCTTAGGGGACAGGGGGCGCGGAGAGACCCAGTACTTC	CASSLGDRGRGETQYF
TRBJ2-7	TRBD1	once	TRBV15	TGTGCCACCAGCGCATACAGGGGTCGAACCTACGAGCAGTACTTC	CATSAYRGRTYEQYF
TRBJ2-2	NA	NA	TRBV19	TGTGCCAGTAGTATATTCTCGGGTGCTCTCTCGAACACCGGGGAGCTGTTTTTT	CASSIFSGALSNTGELFF
TRBJ2-1	NA	NA	TRBV6-5	TGTGCCAGCAGTTACTATATGGGAGCGGAGGGGAATGAGCAGTTCTTC	CASSYYMGAEGNEQFF
TRBJ2-5	NA	NA	TRBV6-1	TGTGCCAGCAGTGAAGCCTTCAGGTTAGAGACCCAGTACTTC	CASSEAFRLETQYF
TRBJ2-7	TRBD2	NA	TRBV6-5	TGTGCCAGCAGTTATTCCAGCGGGGGGGACGAGCAGTACTTC	CASSYSSGGDEQYF
TRBJ1-6	TRBD1	NA	TRBV19	TGTGCCAGTATCGGACAGGGTAGTTCACCCCTCCACTTT	CASIGQGSSPLHF
TRBJ1-3	TRBD1	NA	TRBV23-1	TGCGCCAGCAGCCCGACAGGGATGGTCCACACCATATATTTT	CASSPTGMVHTIYF
TRBJ2-7	NA	NA	TRBV30	TGTGCCTGGAGTGTAGGGGCCCTACTGGCCGAGCAGTACTTC	CAWSVGALLAEQYF
TRBJ1-1	NA	NA	TRBV19	TGTGCCAGTAGTATGACAGTCAGGAACACTGAAGCTTTCTTT	CASSMTVRNTEAFF
TRBJ2-1	NA	NA	TRBV29-1	TGCAGCGTTGGGGAGACAAGCTCCTACAATGAGCAGTTCTTC	CSVGETSSYNEQFF
TRBJ2-5	NA	NA	TRBV27	TGTGCCAGCAGTTTCGTGGCGAGGAAAGAGACCCAGTACTTC	CASSFVARKETQYF
TRBJ1-4	NA	NA	TRBV28	TGTGCCAGCACCTACAGGAGCCGACCTCCTGAAAAACTGTTTTTT	CASTYRSRPPEKLFF
TRBJ1-1	TRBD1	NA	TRBV10-3	TGTGCCATCAGTGAGCCAGGGGGAAGGGAGGTAGCTTTCTTT	CAISEPGGREVAFF
TRBJ1-1	NA	NA	TRBV2	TGTGCCAGCAAGGTGGAGAAGAACACTGAAGCTTTCTTT	CASKVEKNTEAFF
TRBJ2-5	NA	NA	TRBV9	TGTGCCAGCAGCCTCAGGGGATCGGAGACCCAGTACTTC	CASSLRGSETQYF